These 18 T cell receptor beta chains were sequenced from one sample in a study of blood T cell repertoires in COVID-19. Data came from immunoSEQ multiplex PCR; TCRdb stores just in-frame clones and leaves some out. The table includes tens of thousands of clones, more than 75% detected once. Material: peripheral blood. The receptor set was obtained from a human donor in a cohort sampled during active COVID-19.

The J gene is TRBJ1-2, the V gene TRBV6-2 or TRBV6-3; D not certain. Germline lookup yields CDR1 MNHEY and CDR2 SVGEGT. This CDR3 spans 12 amino acids. V was cut by 3 bases and J by 3 bases, with 5 bases left in between. CDR3 amino acids: CASSYTDYGYTF. Here the CDR3 DNA reads TGTGCCAGCAGTTATACGGACTATGGCTACACCTTC.

CDR3: CASSVQGALTSEQYF. CDR3 bases: TGTGCCAGCAGCGTACAGGGGGCGTTAACTTCCGAGCAGTACTTC. The J gene is TRBJ2-7, the V gene TRBV9, with 8 bases matching TRBD1. J lost 6 bases, V lost 1 base, and 9 bases had no gene match. Germline lookup yields CDR1 SGDLS and CDR2 YYNGEE. The CDR3 length is 15 residues. The whole variable domain, filled in from reference TRBV9 and TRBJ2-7, reads DSGVTQTPKHLITATGQRVTLRCSPRSGDLSVYWYQQSLDQGLQFLIQYYNGEERAKGNILERFSAQQFPDLHSELNLSSLELGDSALYFCASSVQGALTSEQYFGPGTRLTVT.

The chain recombines TRBV6-5 with TRBJ2-2, with TRBD2 matching over 8 bases. Germline V gene sequence: CDR1 MNHEY, CDR2 SVGAGI. The trim removed 5 bases at V and 0 bases at J, leaving 2 bases unmatched. The CDR3 has 15 residues. In DNA, the CDR3 is TGTGCCAGCAGTATAGCGGGAACGAACACCGGGGAGCTGTTTTTT. This gives the protein CASSIAGTNTGELFF.

V usage is TRBV6-5 and J usage is TRBJ1-6, with D perhaps matching TRBD1 (6 bases). Deletions cut 0 bases from V and 13 bases from J, with 10 bases between. The CDR3 sequence is 13 residues long. Per germline, CDR1 MNHEY and CDR2 SVGAGI. The CDR3 DNA reads as TGTGCCAGCAGTTACTCGACAGGAGGTCCCCTCCACTTT. It yields the protein CASSYSTGGPLHF.

V is TRBV29-1 and J is TRBJ2-7, with a tentative D call TRBD1 (6 bases). V was pared by 1 base and J by 2 bases, with 9 bases between. Germline CDR1 is SQVTM and CDR2 is ANQGSEA. This CDR3 is built from 13 residues. The CDR3 protein is CSVEGGQTYEQYF. The CDR3 DNA follows: TGCAGCGTTGAAGGTGGACAGACCTACGAGCAGTACTTC.

This clone was seen once. The V call is TRBV6-5, the J call TRBJ2-7; 7 bases fit TRBD1. This CDR3 comprises 15 residues. J was trimmed by 2 bases and V by 6 bases; bases with no gene match: 10. CDR1 is MNHEY and CDR2 is SVGAGI in the germline V gene. This chain's CDR3 is CASSHSGQGAYEQYF. CDR3 DNA: TGTGCCAGCAGCCATTCCGGCCAGGGGGCCTACGAGCAGTACTTC.

The chain uses TRBV4-2 and TRBJ2-1; 8 bases match TRBD2. Per the germline V gene, CDR1 is LGHNA and CDR2 is YNFKEQ. The CDR3 extends over 15 amino acids. V was pared by 4 bases and J by 5 bases, with 7 bases of the junction left unmatched. Here the CDR3 DNA reads TGTGCCAGCAGCCCCGGGACTAGTCGGAACAATGAGCAGTTCTTC. Residues: CASSPGTSRNNEQFF.

V gene TRBV5-1 combines with J gene TRBJ1-1; TRBD1 might be the D (5 bases). V was pared by 2 bases and J by 1 base, with 15 bases between. This CDR3 has 16 residues. Looked up from germline, CDR1 is SGHRS and CDR2 is YFSETQ. CDR3: CASSFIPQGTNTEAFF. The DNA for the CDR3 is TGCGCCAGCAGCTTCATCCCGCAGGGAACGAACACTGAAGCTTTCTTT.

This clone has a single count. The V and J genes are TRBV12-5 and TRBJ2-5; 12 nucleotides match TRBD1. The V gene end was trimmed by 5 bases and the J gene end by 9 bases; junction bases not matched to a gene: 4. Germline V lookup: CDR1 LGHNT, CDR2 FRNRAP. The CDR3 runs to 13 residues. CDR3 sequence (DNA): TGTGCTAGTGGTCCGGGACAGGGGGCGGCCCAGTACTTC. Amino acids: CASGPGQGAAQYF.

The J gene is TRBJ2-7, the V gene TRBV18; tentatively, D is TRBD1 (6 bases). The CDR3 runs to 13 residues. Germline assignment: CDR1 KGHSH and CDR2 LQKENI. Deletions cut 2 bases from V and 4 bases from J, with 9 bases between. CDR3 in amino acids: CASSPGGVYEQYF. CDR3 DNA: TGTGCCAGCTCACCAGGGGGCGTATACGAGCAGTACTTC.

This rearrangement joins TRBV27 to TRBJ2-3; 13 bases fit TRBD2. The CDR3 is 15 residues long. Per the germline V gene, CDR1 is MNHEY and CDR2 is SMNVEV (reference sequence). The V gene end was trimmed by 5 bases and the J gene end by 6 bases; junction bases not matched to a gene: 5. CDR3 region: CASSGPGLAGDTQYF. For the CDR3, the DNA is TGTGCCAGCAGTGGGCCGGGACTAGCGGGGGATACGCAGTATTTT.

The CDR3: CAISPGDYNEQFF. The CDR3 DNA follows: TGTGCCATCAGTCCCGGGGACTACAATGAGCAGTTCTTC. The chain uses TRBV10-3 and TRBJ2-1; possibly TRBD2 for D (5 bases). CDR1 is ENHRY, CDR2 SYGVKD, per germline. CDR3 length: 13 residues. Trimming pared 5 bases from V and 3 bases from J, leaving 8 bases between.

The genes are TRBV5-8 and TRBJ2-7; TRBD1 matches 7 bases. V shed 1 base and J 4 bases; nucleotides not matched to a gene: 5. Germline V gene data show CDR1 as SGHTS and CDR2 as YDEGEE. The CDR3 length is 14 residues. The CDR3 loop is CASSLWPQGYEQYV. CDR3 DNA sequence: TGTGCCAGCAGCTTGTGGCCACAGGGGTACGAGCAGTACGTC.

This clone was observed once. This chain joins TRBV7-2 and TRBJ2-1; TRBD2 matches at 9 bases. Trimming took 2 bases from V and 8 from J; bases not matched to a gene: 10. The germline CDR1 and CDR2 sequences are SGHTA and FQGNSA. This CDR3 has 16 amino acids. DNA for the CDR3: TGTGCCAGCAGCTTAAATAGCGGGAGCAGCGTGTATGAGCAGTTCTTC. It specifies CASSLNSGSSVYEQFF.

This clone has just a few counts. The chain links TRBV27 to TRBJ2-2, with TRBD2 as a possible D gene (6 bases). Germline values: CDR1 MNHEY, CDR2 SMNVEV (reference sequence). V shed 5 bases and J shed 8 bases, with 18 bases lying between them. The CDR3 extends over 15 amino acids. The CDR3 DNA sequence: TGTGCCAGCAGTCCCCGGGACTTCCCACCGGGGGAGCTGTTTTTT. Protein: CASSPRDFPPGELFF.

V is TRBV3-1 (or the pseudogene TRBV3-2) and J is TRBJ2-2; perhaps TRBD2 as D (5 bases). CDR3 size: 13 residues. Per germline, CDR1 LGHDT and CDR2 YNNKEL (reference sequence). Trimming took off 4 bases at V and 3 bases at J, with 6 bases between the two ends. CDR3 sequence reads: CASSPDYTGELFF. CDR3 nucleotides: TGTGCCAGCAGCCCGGACTACACCGGGGAGCTGTTTTTT.

This clone was observed once. This chain uses TRBV7-3 with TRBJ2-3, with D possibly TRBD2 on 5 matching bases. CDR3 size: 11 residues. Germline assignment: CDR1 SGHTA and CDR2 FQGTGA. The CDR3 reads CGTREADTQYF. DNA for the CDR3: TGTGGGACGAGGGAAGCAGATACGCAGTATTTT.

The rearrangement links TRBV28 to TRBJ1-5; 7 bases align to TRBD1. The germline V gene has CDR1 MDHEN and CDR2 SYDVKM. This CDR3 spans 15 amino acids. V lost 3 bases to trimming and J lost 11 bases; unmatched junction nucleotides: 13. CDR3 sequence: CASSFRDRSRSSQHF. CDR3 nucleotide sequence: TGTGCCAGCAGTTTCCGGGACAGATCCCGTTCGTCCCAGCATTTT.